The 5 T cell receptor beta chains presented below share a single source sample, sequenced in a study of low-dose radiotherapy and immunotherapy resistance in tumors. Alpha- and beta-chain coverage of first-strand cDNA came from TRAV- and TRBV-specific primers. A roughly 20-cycle PCR with a constant-region primer and V-primer adapter amplified TCRs. MiXCR, run by TCRdb on the reads, gives a single entry per CDR3 protein. Here the sample spans over 65,000 distinct CDR3 sequences, roughly a sixth being singletons. Time point indicated: before trial treatment. Here the sequenced sample was PBMCs, taken before treatment. The receptors stem from a male donor with prostate cancer.

This clonotype was counted many times. This sequence joins TRBV6-5 and TRBJ2-2; tentative D call: TRBD1 (8 bases). With 2 bases removed from V and 3 bases from J, the gap between germline ends came to 16 bases. The CDR3 has 17 residues. Germline CDR1 MNHEY, CDR2 SVGAGI. Written as DNA, the CDR3 is TGTGCCAGCAGTTACGGGAGGGGGGGACAGGACACCGGGGAGCTGTTTTTT. This gives the protein CASSYGRGGQDTGELFF.

This clonotype was counted at least ten times. V usage is TRBV29-1 and J usage is TRBJ2-2; 9 bases match TRBD1. The V segment lost 6 bases and the J segment 1 base; nucleotides outside the gene matches: 3. Looked up from germline, CDR1 is SQVTM and CDR2 is ANQGSEA. The length of the CDR3 is 14 residues. This chain's CDR3 is CSVRQGGNTGELFF. The CDR3 bases are TGCAGCGTACGACAGGGGGGGAACACCGGGGAGCTGTTTTTT.

This clonotype came up many times. The chain links TRBV18 to TRBJ2-7; D uncertain. CDR1 is KGHSH, CDR2 LQKENI, per germline. Trimming stripped 0 bases from V and 1 base from J, with 4 bases between. The CDR3 totals 13 residues. The CDR3 here is CASSPPQSYEQYF. The DNA for the CDR3 is TGTGCCAGCTCACCACCCCAGTCCTACGAGCAGTACTTC.

This clonotype was counted many times. V is TRBV30 and J is TRBJ2-5; D might be TRBD1 or TRBD2, each matching 5 bases. V was pared by 3 bases and J by 5 bases, with 19 bases between. The CDR3 covers 15 residues. Germline-derived CDR1 and CDR2 are GTSNPN and SVGIG (reference sequence). The CDR3 loop is CAWSRSGFEGETQYF. The CDR3 region has the DNA TGTGCCTGGAGCCGTTCGGGCTTCGAGGGGGAGACCCAGTACTTC.

This clonotype was found once. The chain has TRBV6-8 and TRBJ1-1, with D maybe TRBD1 (5 bases). Trimming removed 2 bases at V and 0 bases at J, with 10 bases between. The CDR3 consists of 15 residues. Germline V CDR1 and CDR2: MNHGY, SAAAGT. DNA for the CDR3: TGTGCCAGCAGTTACGTTGGGGGGATGAACACTGAAGCTTTCTTT. It yields the protein CASSYVGGMNTEAFF.